The text below deals with one T cell receptor beta chain. The junction departs from germline at one end; a sequencing error may be responsible. These data are taken from a study of T cells in narcolepsy. Germline V gene sequence: CDR1 SSHAT, CDR2 FNYEAQ (reference sequence). This CDR3 comprises 15 residues. Only in-frame clones appear in the TCRdb table, and some are missing; sequencing was by immunoSEQ multiplex PCR. The sample comprises tens of thousands of clones, 85% of which are singletons, and approximately 10% rests with the top ten. Sequenced material: memory (CD45RA-) CD4+ T cells from blood. V usage is TRBV7-7 and J usage is TRBJ2-3, with 10 bases that match TRBD2. This receptor was obtained from a human donor in good health. CDR3 protein: CASSPLAGVTDTQYF. The CDR3 DNA reads as TGTGCTAGCAGCCCTCTAGCGGGAGTCACAGATACGCAGTATTTT.